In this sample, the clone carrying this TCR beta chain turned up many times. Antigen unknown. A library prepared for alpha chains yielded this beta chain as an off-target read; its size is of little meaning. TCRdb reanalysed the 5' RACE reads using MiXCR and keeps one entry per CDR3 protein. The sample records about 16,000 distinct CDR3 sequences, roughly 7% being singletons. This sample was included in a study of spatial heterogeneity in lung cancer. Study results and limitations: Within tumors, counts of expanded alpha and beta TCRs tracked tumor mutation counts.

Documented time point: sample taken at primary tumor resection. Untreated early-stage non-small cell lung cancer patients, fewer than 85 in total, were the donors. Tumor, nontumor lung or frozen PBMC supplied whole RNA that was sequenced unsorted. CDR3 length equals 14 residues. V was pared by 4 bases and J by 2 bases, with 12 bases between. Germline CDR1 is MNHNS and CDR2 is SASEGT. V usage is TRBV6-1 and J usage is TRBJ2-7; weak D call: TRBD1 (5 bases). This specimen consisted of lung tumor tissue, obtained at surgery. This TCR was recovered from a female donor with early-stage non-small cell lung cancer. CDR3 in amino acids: CASSVRVQAYEQYF. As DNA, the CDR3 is TGTGCCAGCAGTGTCAGGGTCCAAGCCTACGAGCAGTACTTC.